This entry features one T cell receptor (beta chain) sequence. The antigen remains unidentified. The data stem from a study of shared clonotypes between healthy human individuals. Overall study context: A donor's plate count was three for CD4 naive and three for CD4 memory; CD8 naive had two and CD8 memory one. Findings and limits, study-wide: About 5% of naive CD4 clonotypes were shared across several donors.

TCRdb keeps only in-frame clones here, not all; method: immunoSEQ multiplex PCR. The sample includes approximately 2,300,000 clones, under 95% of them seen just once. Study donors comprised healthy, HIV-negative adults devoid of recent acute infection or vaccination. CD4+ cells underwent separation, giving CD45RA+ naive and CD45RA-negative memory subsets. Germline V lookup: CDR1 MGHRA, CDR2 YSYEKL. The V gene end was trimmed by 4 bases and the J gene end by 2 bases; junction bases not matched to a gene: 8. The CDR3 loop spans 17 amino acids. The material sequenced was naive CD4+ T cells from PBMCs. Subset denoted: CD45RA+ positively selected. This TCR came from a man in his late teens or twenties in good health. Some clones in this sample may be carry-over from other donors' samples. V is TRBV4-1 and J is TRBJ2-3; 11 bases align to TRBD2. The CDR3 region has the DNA TGCGCCAGCAGCCGGGCCGGGACTAGCGGACTCACAGATACGCAGTATTTT. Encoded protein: CASSRAGTSGLTDTQYF.